The 10 T cell receptor beta chains below were found in one sample sequenced in a study of spatial heterogeneity in lung cancer. Each CDR3 protein gets one entry after TCRdb re-called the 5' RACE reads with MiXCR. The sample lists around 7,700 distinct CDR3 sequences, around 5.8% occurring once. Time point noted: sample taken at primary tumor resection. No cells were sorted before sequencing. The whole RNA sequenced was extracted from tumor, nontumor lung or frozen PBMC. The sample here was normal lung tissue next to the tumor, taken at surgery. These TCRs come from a female donor with early-stage non-small cell lung cancer.

This clonotype is categorized as medium-sized. The CDR3 reads CSATRLVRNEQFF. CDR3 DNA sequence: TGCAGTGCTACTAGACTAGTTCGGAATGAGCAGTTCTTC. The chain is built from TRBV20-1 and TRBJ2-1; a weak D match, TRBD2 (6 bases). V was pared by 4 bases and J by 7 bases, with 14 bases between. Germline V lookup: CDR1 DFQATT, CDR2 SNEGSKA (reference sequence). The length of the CDR3 is 13 residues.

The chain carries TRBV15 and TRBJ2-1; unclear D gene. This CDR3 is 13 amino acids long. Trimming pared 3 bases from V and 16 bases from J, leaving 19 bases between. Germline V lookup: CDR1 LNHNV, CDR2 YYDKDF (reference sequence). The CDR3 is CATSSGLYESRFF. CDR3 nucleotide sequence: TGTGCCACCAGCAGTGGCCTCTATGAGTCGCGATTCTTC. The complete variable domain, with remaining parts taken from reference TRBV15 and TRBJ2-1, reads DAMVIQNPRYQVTQFGKPVTLSCSQTLNHNVMYWYQQKSSQAPKLLFHYYDKDFNNEADTPDNFQSRRPNTSFCFLDIRSPGLGDTAMYLCATSSGLYESRFFGPGTRLTVL.

This clonotype was seen repeatedly, ten times or more. This rearrangement joins TRBV4-2 to TRBJ2-1; 13 nucleotides agree with TRBD2. The CDR3 is made up of 17 amino acids. Germline CDR1 reads LGHNA; CDR2 reads YNFKEQ. The V and J ends lost 3 bases and 8 bases, in that order; junction bases with no gene match: 10. CDR3 coding DNA: TGTGCCAGCAGCCAGGATCCGACTAGCGGGGGGAGGGATGAGCAGTTCTTC. Its protein product is CASSQDPTSGGRDEQFF.

This clonotype was seen ten or more times. The chain employs TRBV7-9 and TRBJ2-5; D is possibly TRBD2 (6 bases). CDR3 size: 16 residues. Per germline, CDR1 SEHNR and CDR2 FQNEAQ (reference sequence). V lost 1 base, J lost 5 bases, and 17 bases lay in between. The CDR3 reads CASSLVVGGTGETQYF. The CDR3 nucleotides are TGTGCCAGCAGCTTAGTCGTGGGAGGTACCGGGGAGACCCAGTACTTC. The full variable domain, its missing parts supplied by reference TRBV7-9 and TRBJ2-5, is DTGVSQNPRHKITKRGQNVTFRCDPISEHNRLYWYRQTLGQGPEFLTYFQNEAQLEKSRLLSDRFSAERPKGSFSTLEIQRTEQGDSAMYLCASSLVVGGTGETQYFGPGTRLLVL.

This clonotype was counted at least ten times. This chain links TRBV5-1 with TRBJ1-5; D remains ambiguous. The V and J ends lost 0 bases and 3 bases respectively, with 7 bases between them. This CDR3 region has 14 residues. Per germline, CDR1 SGHRS and CDR2 YFSETQ. CDR3 in DNA: TGCGCCAGCAGCTTGGGCCCTTTCAATCAGCCCCAGCATTTT. It encodes CASSLGPFNQPQHF.

By sample share, this clonotype is medium-sized. The chain recombines TRBV2 with TRBJ2-2; 8 nucleotides align to TRBD2. The germline gives CDR1 SNHLY, CDR2 FYNNEI. The ends lost 5 bases at V and 1 base at J; junction bases unmatched: 9. The CDR3 extends over 17 amino acids. Here the CDR3 DNA reads TGTGCCAGCAGTACCACTTCTAGCGGGCAGAACACCGGGGAGCTGTTTTTT. Its translation: CASSTTSSGQNTGELFF.

This clonotype was counted many times. The chain carries TRBV4-2 and TRBJ1-1; D is undetermined. This CDR3 has 15 amino acids. Germline V gene lookup returns CDR1 LGHNA and CDR2 YNFKEQ. Trimming stripped 4 bases from V and 0 bases from J, with 12 bases between. The CDR3 DNA is TGTGCCAGCAGCCCTCCAGGTTCCATGAACACTGAAGCTTTCTTT. It is translated as CASSPPGSMNTEAFF.

The sample holds many counts of this clonotype. The chain employs TRBV20-1 and TRBJ2-7; TRBD2 agrees at 7 bases. The CDR3 totals 15 residues. Germline-derived CDR1 and CDR2 are DFQATT and SNEGSKA (reference sequence). The ends lost 3 bases at V and 1 base at J; junction bases unmatched: 9. The CDR3 loop reads CSASALGTTSYEQYF. The CDR3 DNA is TGCAGTGCTAGTGCCCTCGGGACTACTTCCTACGAGCAGTACTTC.

This clonotype appeared a few times. The chain couples TRBV7-2 to TRBJ2-7, with D hard to call. This CDR3 is 13 amino acids long. Germline CDR1 SGHTA, CDR2 FQGNSA. Trimming stripped 3 bases from V and 4 bases from J, with 10 bases between. The CDR3, as DNA: TGTGCCAGCAGCTTGGCCCTAACTTACGAGCAGTACTTC. Protein sequence: CASSLALTYEQYF.

By share of the sample, this clonotype is medium-sized. The genes are TRBV21-1 and TRBJ2-7; the table's D call TRBD2 went unverified against the DNA. TRBV21-1 corresponds to a pseudogene. The CDR3 covers 12 residues. The CDR3 nucleotides are TGTGCCAGCGGGGCCCTAGCTTACGAGCAGTACTTC. Its translation: CASGALAYEQYF.